A single sample is the source of the 26 T cell receptor beta chains below, sequenced in a study of T cell responses to AZD1222 COVID-19 vaccine. Clones were read by immunoSEQ multiplex PCR, and TCRdb kept only the in-frame ones, dropping some. This table has 100,000 to 150,000 clones, about 87% appearing once. The starting material was peripheral blood, obtained on day 0 of AZD1222 vaccination. These receptors all stem from an adult in good health.

The CDR3 sequence is CASSWGQGLEFF. The CDR3 DNA sequence: TGTGCCAGCAGCTGGGGACAGGGCTTGGAGTTCTTC. This chain uses TRBV7-9 with TRBJ2-1, with 9 bases identical to TRBD1. J gave up 14 bases and V 4 bases, and 6 bases lay outside the gene matches. The germline V gene encodes CDR1 SEHNR and CDR2 FQNEAQ (reference sequence). The CDR3 covers 12 residues. The full variable domain, rest sourced from reference TRBV7-9 and TRBJ2-1, is DTGVSQNPRHKITKRGQNVTFRCDPISEHNRLYWYRQTLGQGPEFLTYFQNEAQLEKSRLLSDRFSAERPKGSFSTLEIQRTEQGDSAMYLCASSWGQGLEFFGPGTRLTVL.

The V and J genes are TRBV15 and TRBJ2-7; weak D call: TRBD2 (6 bases). The CDR3 contains 14 residues. With 6 bases removed from V and 6 bases from J, the gap between germline ends came to 18 bases. The V gene's germline CDR1 is LNHNV and CDR2 YYDKDF (reference sequence). The CDR3 DNA reads as TGTGCCACCAGACCCCTCGGCGGGAAAATCGAGCAGTACTTC. Encoded protein: CATRPLGGKIEQYF.

The gene calls are TRBV5-4 and TRBJ1-2, with unresolved D. The CDR3 consists of 11 residues. Germline assignment: CDR1 SGHNT and CDR2 YYREEE (reference sequence). Trimming took 4 bases from V and 9 from J, leaving 10 bases between them. The CDR3 is CASSGSYSYTF. In DNA, the CDR3 is TGTGCCAGCAGCGGATCGTATAGCTACACCTTC.

The chain couples TRBV2 to TRBJ1-5, with D uncertain. The CDR3 length is 13 residues. CDR1 is SNHLY, CDR2 FYNNEI, per germline. V lost 3 bases and J lost 4, with 7 bases in between. As DNA, the CDR3 is TGTGCCAGCAGTGACGGCGGGAATCAGCCCCAGCATTTT. Its translation: CASSDGGNQPQHF.

The CDR3 sequence is CASSLEVGMGAFF. DNA for the CDR3: TGTGCCAGCAGCTTAGAGGTGGGAATGGGGGCTTTCTTT. The gene calls are TRBV11-3 and TRBJ1-1; D gene unclear. The germline CDR1 and CDR2 sequences are SGHNT and YENEEA. This CDR3 contains 13 residues. V was shortened by 0 bases and J by 11 bases, with 13 bases between the two germline ends.

This clone has only one observation. The CDR3 DNA reads TGTGCCAGCGAGGGCGAGCAGTACTTC. Translating it yields CASEGEQYF. The chain carries TRBV15 and TRBJ2-7, with D perhaps matching TRBD2 (5 bases). Trimming removed 10 bases at V and 6 bases at J, with 7 bases between. Germline V gene data show CDR1 as LNHNV and CDR2 as YYDKDF (reference sequence). The CDR3 loop spans 9 amino acids.

The genes are TRBV2 and TRBJ1-6, with a possible D match to TRBD1 (6 bases). V gave up 7 bases and J gave up 3 bases, with 10 bases separating them. In germline, CDR1 is SNHLY, CDR2 FYNNEI. The CDR3 spans 14 residues. The CDR3 loop is CASTGAIYNSPLHF. The CDR3, as DNA: TGTGCCAGCACAGGGGCGATCTATAATTCACCCCTCCACTTT.

The rearrangement uses TRBV20-1 and TRBJ2-5; perhaps D is TRBD1 or TRBD2 (7 bases each). Trimming stripped 5 bases from V and 7 bases from J, with 11 bases between. Germline V gives CDR1 DFQATT, CDR2 SNEGSKA (reference sequence). This CDR3 has 11 amino acids. This CDR3 is CSADREGTQYF. The CDR3 coding sequence is TGCAGTGCTGACAGGGAGGGGACCCAGTACTTC.

V usage is TRBV3-1 (or the pseudogene TRBV3-2) and J usage is TRBJ1-6; D is perhaps TRBD1 (6 bases). The germline V gene has CDR1 LGHDT and CDR2 YNNKEL (reference sequence). V gave up 5 bases and J gave up 9 bases, with 17 bases separating them. The CDR3 runs 15 residues. The CDR3 spells CASSSEGGAGSPLHF. The CDR3 region has the DNA TGTGCCAGCAGCTCCGAGGGGGGGGCGGGTTCACCCCTCCACTTT.

DNA of the CDR3: TGTGCCAGCAGAGCTCAGGGAAGAGGGACTGAAGCTTTCTTT. It is translated as CASRAQGRGTEAFF. V usage is TRBV5-6 and J usage is TRBJ1-1; D is perhaps TRBD1 (5 bases). Trimming took off 5 bases at V and 5 bases at J, with 16 bases between the two ends. There are 14 residues in the CDR3. Germline-derived CDR1 and CDR2 are SGHDT and YYEEEE.

The rearrangement joins TRBV4-2 to TRBJ1-1; no firm D call. V was cut by 4 bases and J by 2 bases, with 8 bases left in between. CDR1 and CDR2 from the germline V gene are LGHNA and YNFKEQ. The CDR3 extends over 13 amino acids. CDR3 protein: CASSPTPNTEAFF. In DNA form, the CDR3 reads TGTGCCAGCAGCCCAACACCAAACACTGAAGCTTTCTTT.

This chain joins TRBV19 and TRBJ1-4; D gene unclear. The ends were cut back, 2 bases at V and 4 bases at J, with 11 bases in the middle. The CDR3 spans 15 residues. Germline values: CDR1 LNHDA, CDR2 SQIVND (reference sequence). CDR3 sequence (DNA): TGTGCCAGTAGTATAAGTCGACTGCTTAATGAAAAACTGTTTTTT. Its translation is CASSISRLLNEKLFF.

The V and J genes are TRBV6-2 or TRBV6-3 and TRBJ2-7; 7 bases fit TRBD2. V gave up 4 bases and J gave up 0 bases; unmatched junction bases: 9. Germline values: CDR1 MNHEY, CDR2 SVGEGT. The CDR3 is made up of 16 amino acids. The CDR3 sequence: CASSSPTSRVSYEQYF. CDR3 nucleotide sequence: TGTGCCAGCAGTTCCCCGACTAGCAGGGTCTCCTACGAGCAGTACTTC.

The rearrangement joins TRBV3-1 (or the pseudogene TRBV3-2) to TRBJ2-2; a weak D match, TRBD1 (6 bases). This CDR3 has 16 amino acids. Germline V lookup: CDR1 LGHDT, CDR2 YNNKEL (reference sequence). The germline V and J ends were trimmed by 1 base and 2 bases, with 11 bases remaining between them. CDR3 nucleotide sequence: TGTGCCAGCAGCCAAGGAGGCAGGGGAAACACCGGGGAGCTGTTTTTT. It translates to CASSQGGRGNTGELFF.

The chain uses TRBV19 and TRBJ2-3; TRBD1 is a possible D gene (5 bases). Trimming took 4 bases from V and 4 from J, leaving 12 bases between them. This CDR3 contains 14 residues. Germline V gives CDR1 LNHDA, CDR2 SQIVND (reference sequence). CDR3 protein: CASSTQGWADTQYF. The CDR3 DNA follows: TGTGCCAGTAGTACCCAGGGTTGGGCAGATACGCAGTATTTT.

The J gene is TRBJ1-2, the V gene TRBV7-9; 9 nucleotides match TRBD1. Germline loops: CDR1 SEHNR, CDR2 FQNEAQ (reference sequence). V was pared by 4 bases and J by 8 bases, with 2 bases of the junction left unmatched. The length of the CDR3 is 12 residues. The CDR3 sequence is CASSWDRDGYTF. The CDR3 DNA is TGTGCCAGCAGCTGGGACAGGGACGGCTACACCTTC.

The chain combines TRBV30 with TRBJ2-1; D call uncertain. The CDR3 is 12 amino acids. Germline V gene lookup returns CDR1 GTSNPN and CDR2 SVGIG (reference sequence). V was cut by 0 bases and J by 5 bases, with 5 bases left in between. CDR3 nucleotide sequence: TGTGCCTGGAGTGTACGGGACAATGAGCAGTTCTTC. It specifies CAWSVRDNEQFF. Looking up the rest from reference TRBV30 and TRBJ2-1 gives the full variable domain: SQTIHQWPATLVQPVGSPLSLECTVEGTSNPNLYWYRQAAGRGLQLLFYSVGIGQISSEVPQNLSASRPQDRQFILSSKKLLLSDSGFYLCAWSVRDNEQFFGPGTRLTVL.

V gene TRBV29-1 combines with J gene TRBJ1-2; D is uncertain. This CDR3 spans 13 amino acids. The V end lost 0 bases, the J end lost 6 bases, and 11 bases lay between the germline ends. Per germline, CDR1 SQVTM and CDR2 ANQGSEA. CDR3 region: CSVEEGRTHGYTF. CDR3 in DNA: TGCAGCGTTGAAGAGGGCAGAACTCATGGCTACACCTTC. Together with reference TRBV29-1 and TRBJ1-2, the CDR3 gives the full variable domain: SAVISQKPSRDICQRGTSLTIQCQVDSQVTMMFWYRQQPGQSLTLIATANQGSEATYESGFVIDKFPISRPNLTFSTLTVSNMSPEDSSIYLCSVEEGRTHGYTFGSGTRLTVV.

The chain combines TRBV5-1 with TRBJ2-3, with D uncertain. Trimming cost V 4 bases and J 0 bases, with 6 bases left between them. Germline CDR1 and CDR2: SGHRS and YFSETQ. The CDR3 sequence is 13 residues long. The CDR3 DNA sequence: TGCGCCAGCAGCACAATTAGCACAGATACGCAGTATTTT. This sequence encodes CASSTISTDTQYF.

The chain combines TRBV4-3 with TRBJ2-7; TRBD2 is a possible D gene (6 bases). From germline, CDR1 is LGHNA and CDR2 YSLEER. The V and J ends lost 3 bases and 2 bases respectively, with 14 bases between them. The CDR3 has 15 amino acids. CDR3 sequence reads: CASSQSRDSTYEQYF. In DNA, the CDR3 is TGCGCCAGCAGCCAGAGTCGGGACTCCACCTACGAGCAGTACTTC.

This chain connects TRBV29-1 to TRBJ1-2; TRBD1 matches 7 bases. From germline, CDR1 is SQVTM and CDR2 ANQGSEA. The trim removed 5 bases at V and 6 bases at J, leaving 6 bases unmatched. The CDR3 runs to 12 residues. The CDR3 loop reads CSVPSGTDGYTF. The CDR3 DNA is TGCAGCGTTCCAAGTGGGACAGATGGCTACACCTTC.

The chain's CDR3 is CASSPGTGHEQYF. The CDR3 nucleotides read TGTGCCAGCAGTCCCGGGACAGGGCACGAGCAGTACTTC. The chain uses TRBV12-3 or TRBV12-4 and TRBJ2-7, with TRBD1 matching over 9 bases. V lost 5 bases to trimming and J lost 5 bases; unmatched junction nucleotides: 4. The CDR3 covers 13 residues.

V usage is TRBV3-1 (or the pseudogene TRBV3-2) and J usage is TRBJ2-5; 9 positions match TRBD2. The germline V gene has CDR1 LGHDT and CDR2 YNNKEL (reference sequence). Trimming at V came to 3 bases and at J to 5 bases, leaving 7 bases not matched to a gene. The CDR3 runs to 15 residues. The CDR3 nucleotides read TGTGCCAGCAGCCAGGGAGCGGGGGGAGGGGAGACCCAGTACTTC. Protein product: CASSQGAGGGETQYF.

The rearrangement links TRBV28 to TRBJ2-3; 7 bases align to TRBD1. V shed 5 bases, J shed 2 bases, and the junction held 10 bases outside the gene matches. The CDR3 has 16 residues. Germline lookup yields CDR1 MDHEN and CDR2 SYDVKM. DNA for the CDR3: TGTGCCAGCAGTGCGCCGGGACAGATAGCCACAGATACGCAGTATTTT. This codes for CASSAPGQIATDTQYF.

This rearrangement joins TRBV2 to TRBJ2-7, with D perhaps being TRBD1 or TRBD2 (5 bases each). The ends were cut back, 5 bases at V and 0 bases at J, with 8 bases in the middle. CDR3 length equals 13 residues. Germline lookup yields CDR1 SNHLY and CDR2 FYNNEI. The DNA for the CDR3 is TGTGCCAGCAGTCGGGACCTCTCCTACGAGCAGTACTTC. Translation gives CASSRDLSYEQYF.

The chain uses TRBV2 and TRBJ2-2, with D unclear. Looked up from germline, CDR1 is SNHLY and CDR2 is FYNNEI. Trimming removed 3 bases from V and 4 bases from J, with 9 bases in between. CDR3 size: 14 residues. The CDR3, as DNA: TGTGCCAGCAGTGACTCGGGCCGCACCGGGGAGCTGTTTTTT. Translated: CASSDSGRTGELFF.